This is a list of T cell receptor beta chains from one sample in a study of blood T cell repertoires in COVID-19. Data came from immunoSEQ multiplex PCR; TCRdb stores just in-frame clones and leaves some out. The repertoire holds 200,000 to 250,000 clones, with over 75% as singletons. Sample: PBMCs or T cells enriched from blood (not recorded which). All receptors come from a woman aged 60 to 75 who had recovered from COVID-19. CDR3s include the opening cysteine and the closing phenylalanine or tryptophan. Fields, in order: J gene, V gene, clone size, D gene, CDR3 protein, CDR3 DNA. A D gene is named only where the DNA matches it firmly. Clone size appears in some rows only: once, few, many, or a class for an expanded clone.

j_call: TRBJ2-2
v_call: TRBV25-1
clone_size: .
d_call: .
cdr3_aa: CASGDSGIWRELFF
cdr3_nt: TGTGCCAGCGGAGACTCCGGGATTTGGAGGGAGCTGTTTTTT

j_call: TRBJ2-7
v_call: TRBV21-1
clone_size: once
d_call: .
cdr3_aa: CASSKDGKYRGESPEQYF
cdr3_nt: TGTGCCAGCAGCAAGGACGGTAAGTACAGGGGGGAATCTCCGGAGCAGTACTTC

j_call: TRBJ2-1
v_call: TRBV6-5
clone_size: .
d_call: .
cdr3_aa: CASSSWGPYNEQFF
cdr3_nt: TGTGCCAGCAGTTCCTGGGGGCCCTACAATGAGCAGTTCTTC

j_call: TRBJ1-1
v_call: TRBV27
clone_size: .
d_call: .
cdr3_aa: CASALGGMRKAEAFF
cdr3_nt: TGTGCCAGCGCCCTCGGGGGGATGAGGAAGGCTGAAGCTTTCTTT

j_call: TRBJ1-1
v_call: TRBV4-2
clone_size: .
d_call: .
cdr3_aa: CASSQVSGAQTEAFF
cdr3_nt: TGTGCCAGCAGCCAAGTATCAGGGGCACAAACTGAAGCTTTCTTT

j_call: TRBJ1-6
v_call: TRBV25-1
clone_size: once
d_call: .
cdr3_aa: CASRYGHSYNSPLHF
cdr3_nt: TGTGCCAGCAGATATGGTCACTCTTATAATTCACCCCTCCACTTT

j_call: TRBJ1-4
v_call: TRBV7-9
clone_size: .
d_call: .
cdr3_aa: CASTAQGIEKLFF
cdr3_nt: TGTGCCAGCACCGCACAGGGCATAGAAAAACTGTTTTTT

j_call: TRBJ2-1
v_call: TRBV12-5
clone_size: few
d_call: .
cdr3_aa: CASGLVSSGRGTEQFF
cdr3_nt: TGTGCTAGTGGTTTGGTATCTTCGGGGAGGGGGACTGAGCAGTTCTTC

j_call: TRBJ2-3
v_call: TRBV29-1
clone_size: .
d_call: .
cdr3_aa: CSAVRDTDTQYF
cdr3_nt: TGCAGCGCGGTTCGAGACACAGATACGCAGTATTTT

j_call: TRBJ2-1
v_call: TRBV30
clone_size: .
d_call: TRBD2
cdr3_aa: CAWSVGGSQHEQFF
cdr3_nt: TGTGCCTGGAGTGTAGGCGGGAGTCAGCATGAGCAGTTCTTC

j_call: TRBJ1-1
v_call: TRBV6-5
clone_size: .
d_call: .
cdr3_aa: CASSTTGDTEAFF
cdr3_nt: TGTGCCAGCAGTACCACAGGAGATACTGAAGCTTTCTTT

j_call: TRBJ2-2
v_call: TRBV7-3
clone_size: .
d_call: TRBD2
cdr3_aa: CASSPGLGNGELFF
cdr3_nt: TGTGCCAGCAGCCCGGGACTAGGAAACGGGGAGCTGTTTTTT

j_call: TRBJ1-1
v_call: TRBV19
clone_size: once
d_call: TRBD1
cdr3_aa: CASRGQGLNTEAFF
cdr3_nt: TGTGCCAGTAGGGGACAGGGCTTGAACACTGAAGCTTTCTTT

j_call: TRBJ2-5
v_call: TRBV6-2/TRBV6-3
clone_size: .
d_call: TRBD2
cdr3_aa: CASSLIAGAQETQYF
cdr3_nt: TGTGCCAGCAGTTTAATAGCGGGAGCTCAAGAGACCCAGTACTTC

j_call: TRBJ2-1
v_call: TRBV2
clone_size: .
d_call: .
cdr3_aa: CASSELTGRSYNEQFF
cdr3_nt: TGTGCCAGCAGTGAGCTGACAGGCCGTTCCTACAATGAGCAGTTCTTC

j_call: TRBJ2-3
v_call: TRBV28
clone_size: .
d_call: TRBD1
cdr3_aa: CASTPRTGRTDTQYF
cdr3_nt: TGTGCCAGCACCCCAAGGACAGGGCGCACAGATACGCAGTATTTT